This T cell receptor beta chain was profiled in a study of prognosis after radiotherapy for stage I lung cancer. The CDR3 sequence is 15 residues long. Germline CDR1 is SGHVS and CDR2 is FQNEAQ. V lost 0 bases, J lost 7 bases, and 12 bases lay in between. Using two-round multiplex PCR, the authors amplified TCR beta CDR3 from genomic DNA. The use of primers specific to each TRBV and TRBJ gene characterized first-round PCR. TCRdb called the multiplex PCR reads again in MiXCR, with one record for every CDR3 protein. This table has around 29,000 distinct CDR3 sequences, just over 45% appearing once. This clonotype was obtained from a donor aged 50 or older with non-small cell lung cancer. This specimen was PBMCs, taken before or after stereotactic body radiation therapy (not recorded which). The rearrangement uses TRBV7-8 and TRBJ1-4, with D tentatively TRBD1 (6 bases). The CDR3 nucleotides are TGTGCCAGCAGCTTAGCGAGGCACAGGGTTGAAAAACTGTTTTTT. Translated, it gives CASSLARHRVEKLFF.